The 29 T cell receptor beta chains below come from one sample, sequenced in a study of breast tumors, draining lymph nodes, adjacent tissues. Axillary draining lymph nodes of breast cancer patients supplied the node samples. TCRdb passed the multiplex PCR reads through MiXCR, listing each CDR3 protein once. The sample includes about 230,000 distinct CDR3 sequences, 32% of them seen just once. The sample consisted of axillary lymph node tissue. Source of these receptors: a female donor with breast cancer. Some clones in this sample may be carry-over from other donors' samples.

This clonotype was seen repeatedly, ten times or more. J is TRBJ1-6 and V is TRBV6-1; TRBD1 is a possible D gene (5 bases). CDR1 MNHNS and CDR2 SASEGT come from the germline V gene. The CDR3 loop spans 19 amino acids. V lost 3 bases to trimming and J lost 0 bases, with 18 bases between them. Written as DNA, the CDR3 is TGTGCCAGCAGTGAGGTTTCCGGGGCCACGAGCTCCTATAATTCACCCCTCCACTTT. As protein: CASSEVSGATSSYNSPLHF.

This clonotype was recorded a few times. The chain combines TRBV19 with TRBJ1-1, with TRBD1 matching 8 bases. Per the germline V gene, CDR1 is LNHDA and CDR2 is SQIVND (reference sequence). V lost 2 bases and J lost 4; bases outside the gene matches: 0. This CDR3 is built from 13 residues. In DNA, the CDR3 is TGTGCCAGTAGTATACAGGGGGCCACTGAAGCTTTCTTT. Its protein is CASSIQGATEAFF. The complete variable domain, with remaining parts taken from reference TRBV19 and TRBJ1-1, reads DGGITQSPKYLFRKEGQNVTLSCEQNLNHDAMYWYRQDPGQGLRLIYYSQIVNDFQKGDIAEGYSVSREKKESFPLTVTSAQKNPTAFYLCASSIQGATEAFFGQGTRLTVV.

The V call is TRBV12-3 or TRBV12-4, the J call TRBJ1-5; D remains ambiguous. The length of the CDR3 is 14 residues. Trimming pared 0 bases from V and 2 bases from J, leaving 5 bases between. CDR3 residues: CASSLALGNQPQHF. CDR3 coding DNA: TGTGCCAGCAGTTTAGCGTTGGGCAATCAGCCCCAGCATTTT.

There are a few counts of this clonotype. V and J are TRBV7-9 and TRBJ1-1; unclear D gene. Germline assignment: CDR1 SEHNR and CDR2 FQNEAQ (reference sequence). The CDR3 runs to 12 residues. Trimming removed 1 base from V and 8 bases from J, with 8 bases in between. CDR3 protein: CASSLEVGEAFF. The CDR3 nucleotides are TGTGCCAGCAGCTTAGAAGTGGGAGAAGCTTTCTTT.

The V call is TRBV19, the J call TRBJ1-1; tentatively, D is TRBD1 (6 bases). The germline V and J ends were trimmed by 4 bases and 8 bases, with 20 bases remaining between them. There are 15 residues in the CDR3. Germline loops: CDR1 LNHDA, CDR2 SQIVND (reference sequence). The CDR3 loop reads CASSKTHREIYEAFF. CDR3 nucleotide sequence: TGTGCCAGTAGTAAAACTCACAGGGAAATTTACGAAGCTTTCTTT.

The sample holds many counts of this clonotype. The rearrangement uses TRBV15 and TRBJ1-5, with a possible D match to TRBD1 (5 bases). The length of the CDR3 is 14 residues. V was clipped by 1 base and J by 1 base, with 5 bases between them. CDR1 is LNHNV and CDR2 is YYDKDF in the germline V gene (reference sequence). In DNA, the CDR3 is TGTGCCACCAGCAGAGGACAGAGCAATCAGCCCCAGCATTTT. This translates into CATSRGQSNQPQHF.

There are many counts of this clonotype. The chain is built from TRBV4-3 and TRBJ2-3; D unresolved. The CDR3 length is 14 residues. The V and J ends lost 1 base and 5 bases respectively, with 10 bases between them. The V gene's germline CDR1 is LGHNA and CDR2 YSLEER. CDR3 sequence (DNA): TGCGCCAGCAGCCAAGGAGCGAATCAAGATACGCAGTATTTT. Translated: CASSQGANQDTQYF.

The rearrangement uses TRBV2 and TRBJ2-7, with D maybe TRBD1 (6 bases). The germline CDR1 and CDR2 sequences are SNHLY and FYNNEI. Trimming removed 6 bases at V and 2 bases at J, with 14 bases between. This CDR3 has 14 amino acids. Here the CDR3 reads CASRDARGTYEQYF. In nucleotides, the CDR3 is TGTGCCAGCAGAGACGCCAGGGGAACCTACGAGCAGTACTTC.

The gene calls are TRBV9 and TRBJ2-5, with 7 bases lining up with TRBD1. This CDR3 is 17 amino acids long. Germline CDR1 SGDLS, CDR2 YYNGEE. CDR3 amino acids: CARDETGQARQQETQYF. In nucleotides, the CDR3 is TGTGCTAGAGATGAGACAGGGCAGGCTAGGCAACAAGAGACCCAGTACTTC.

This clonotype was picked up many times. CDR3 protein: CASSWSGTEGETQYF. As DNA, the CDR3 is TGTGCCAGCAGCTGGAGCGGGACTGAGGGAGAGACCCAGTACTTC. V and J are TRBV5-4 and TRBJ2-5; TRBD2 agrees at 7 bases. Germline loops: CDR1 SGHNT, CDR2 YYREEE (reference sequence). The junction had 9 bases not matched to a gene; V was cut back by 3 bases and J by 4 bases. CDR3 length: 15 amino acids.

This clonotype was seen a single time. The chain employs TRBV19 and TRBJ1-1; D perhaps matches TRBD1 (5 bases). This CDR3 has 14 residues. CDR1 is LNHDA, CDR2 SQIVND, per germline (reference sequence). Trimming took off 3 bases at V and 4 bases at J, with 12 bases between the two ends. The CDR3, as DNA: TGTGCCAGTAGTATCACCTCCGGGGGCACTGAAGCTTTCTTT. Translated: CASSITSGGTEAFF.

This clonotype was seen many times. The V gene is TRBV5-1, the J gene TRBJ2-7; TRBD2 matches 10 bases. V shed 4 bases and J 2 bases; nucleotides not matched to a gene: 6. The CDR3 sequence is 15 residues long. The germline V gene encodes CDR1 SGHRS and CDR2 YFSETQ. The CDR3 protein is CASSLGTSDAYEQYF. DNA of the CDR3: TGCGCCAGCAGCCTAGGGACTAGCGATGCCTACGAGCAGTACTTC.

With respect to this clonotype: No conserved phenylalanine or tryptophan is present at the end of the CDR3, so a read error is the likely explanation. The rearrangement links TRBV19 to TRBJ1-2; TRBD1 aligns across 7 bases. CDR1 LNHDA and CDR2 SQIVND come from the germline V gene (reference sequence). CDR3 length: 16 amino acids. The trim removed 4 bases at V and 7 bases at J, leaving 15 bases unmatched. Here the CDR3 reads CASSNRIGAGGIGYTS. CDR3 bases: TGTGCCAGTAGTAATCGGATCGGGGCAGGGGGTATTGGCTACACCTCC.

This clonotype was detected ten times or more. This sequence joins TRBV2 and TRBJ1-5, with unresolved D. Between the trimmed V and J ends, which lost 7 bases and 7 bases, there was a span of 14 bases. CDR1 SNHLY and CDR2 FYNNEI come from the germline V gene. This CDR3 comprises 13 residues. The CDR3 reads CASMGMRNQPQHF. The DNA of the CDR3 is TGTGCCAGCATGGGTATGAGGAACCAGCCCCAGCATTTT.

V gene TRBV11-3 combines with J gene TRBJ2-5, with D tentatively TRBD2 (5 bases). CDR3 length equals 15 residues. Germline-derived CDR1 and CDR2 are SGHNT and YENEEA. The germline V and J ends were trimmed by 3 bases and 1 base, with 12 bases remaining between them. In DNA form, the CDR3 reads TGTGCCAGCAGCTTTCTGGCGGGCGCCCAAGAGACCCAGTACTTC. Its translation is CASSFLAGAQETQYF.

This clonotype was detected ten times or more. The chain links TRBV5-1 to TRBJ2-2; 9 bases align to TRBD1. The CDR3 covers 15 residues. V lost 4 bases to trimming and J lost 6 bases; unmatched junction nucleotides: 7. The germline CDR1 and CDR2 sequences are SGHRS and YFSETQ. The CDR3 coding sequence is TGCGCCAGCAGCCTGGGACAGGGAGGGTCCGGGGAGCTGTTTTTT. Amino acids: CASSLGQGGSGELFF.

This clonotype was recorded many times. The chain links TRBV24-1 to TRBJ2-1; D gene ambiguous. Trimming took 4 bases from V and 7 from J, leaving 16 bases between them. Looked up from germline, CDR1 is KGHDR and CDR2 is SFDVKD. This CDR3 contains 15 residues. The CDR3 protein is CATSDPNPDGNEQFF. As DNA, the CDR3 is TGTGCCACCAGTGACCCAAACCCCGACGGTAATGAGCAGTTCTTC.

This clonotype was detected ten times or more. The V and J genes are TRBV29-1 and TRBJ2-5; TRBD1 agrees at 7 bases. The germline V gene has CDR1 SQVTM and CDR2 ANQGSEA. V gave up 4 bases and J gave up 5 bases; unmatched junction bases: 10. The CDR3 is 14 residues long. The CDR3 loop reads CSVGGTAIRETQYF. Here the CDR3 DNA reads TGCAGCGTTGGAGGGACAGCCATTAGGGAGACCCAGTACTTC.

V is TRBV5-1 and J is TRBJ2-3; D is unresolved. From germline, CDR1 is SGHRS and CDR2 YFSETQ. The length of the CDR3 is 11 residues. The V gene lost 6 bases and the J gene lost 3 bases, with 5 bases spanning the gap. The chain's CDR3 is CASTGTDTQYF. CDR3 sequence (DNA): TGCGCCAGCACCGGGACAGATACGCAGTATTTT.

This clonotype turned up a few times. J is TRBJ1-1 and V is TRBV19; 8 bases are shared with TRBD1. The germline V gene has CDR1 LNHDA and CDR2 SQIVND (reference sequence). J gave up 0 bases and V 9 bases, and 3 bases lay outside the gene matches. CDR3 length: 13 residues. CDR3 amino acids: CASQGAMNTEAFF. Here the CDR3 DNA reads TGTGCCAGCCAGGGGGCCATGAACACTGAAGCTTTCTTT. The whole variable domain, remainder taken from reference TRBV19 and TRBJ1-1, is DGGITQSPKYLFRKEGQNVTLSCEQNLNHDAMYWYRQDPGQGLRLIYYSQIVNDFQKGDIAEGYSVSREKKESFPLTVTSAQKNPTAFYLCASQGAMNTEAFFGQGTRLTVV.

CDR3 amino acids: CATSLAGGVDTGANVLTF. DNA for the CDR3: TGTGCCACCTCGTTAGCGGGAGGGGTCGACACCGGGGCCAACGTCCTGACTTTC. This chain joins TRBV10-3 and TRBJ2-6, with 11 nucleotides matching TRBD2. The CDR3 consists of 18 residues. Germline CDR1 ENHRY, CDR2 SYGVKD. Trimming at V came to 10 bases and at J to 4 bases, leaving 15 bases not matched to a gene.

The J gene is TRBJ1-1, the V gene TRBV6-6, with D tentatively TRBD1 (6 bases). Per the germline V gene, CDR1 is MNHNY and CDR2 is SVGAGI (reference sequence). There are 16 residues in the CDR3. V dropped 6 bases and J dropped 3 bases, with 20 bases sitting between them. The CDR3, as DNA: TGTGCCAGCAGACAGGGCCGGAATTCGTGGGACACTGAAGCTTTCTTT. Its translation is CASRQGRNSWDTEAFF.

Ten or more counts support this clonotype. The chain is built from TRBV2 and TRBJ2-5; 8 nucleotides line up with TRBD2. Trimming took 1 base from V and 2 from J; bases not matched to a gene: 3. The germline gives CDR1 SNHLY, CDR2 FYNNEI. The CDR3 covers 15 residues. This CDR3 is CASSEVGGVQETQYF. CDR3 nucleotide sequence: TGTGCCAGCAGTGAAGTCGGGGGGGTGCAAGAGACCCAGTACTTC.

This clonotype was recorded many times. The chain couples TRBV5-1 to TRBJ2-1, with no clear D. CDR1 is SGHRS, CDR2 YFSETQ, per germline. The length of the CDR3 is 12 residues. V was clipped by 2 bases and J by 7 bases, with 7 bases between them. The chain's CDR3 is CASSFDLNEQFF. The CDR3 coding sequence is TGCGCCAGCAGCTTCGATTTGAATGAGCAGTTCTTC.

This clonotype came up many times. The rearrangement links TRBV5-4 to TRBJ1-2, with D unresolved. This CDR3 has 13 amino acids. Germline V gene sequence: CDR1 SGHNT, CDR2 YYREEE (reference sequence). V dropped 4 bases and J dropped 4 bases, with 11 bases sitting between them. CDR3 sequence (DNA): TGTGCCAGCAGCCGAGGCACGACCTATGGCTACACCTTC. It translates to CASSRGTTYGYTF.

The chain is built from TRBV12-3 or TRBV12-4 and TRBJ2-3; 7 bases match TRBD1. This CDR3 is 17 amino acids long. J gave up 4 bases and V 5 bases, and 15 bases lay outside the gene matches. The CDR3 sequence is CASSPTGTVGGADTQYF. The CDR3 DNA is TGTGCCAGCAGTCCGACAGGGACGGTAGGAGGTGCAGATACGCAGTATTTT.

Worth noting for this clonotype: This clone may be a read error of a much larger clone one base away. V and J are TRBV11-3 and TRBJ1-2; 7 bases are a match to TRBD1. The V gene's germline CDR1 is SGHNT and CDR2 YENEEA. V lost 6 bases, J lost 4 bases, and 8 bases stayed unmatched. The CDR3 loop spans 14 amino acids. The CDR3 DNA reads as TGTGCCAGCAGGGTGGGGACAGTAGTCTATGGCTACACCTTC. This translates into CASRVGTVVYGYTF.

On this clonotype itself: Being one base from a much bigger clone, this may be a read error. V is TRBV11-2 and J is TRBJ2-3; D possibly corresponds to TRBD2 (7 bases). In germline, CDR1 is SGHAT, CDR2 FQNNGV. This CDR3 spans 16 amino acids. The CDR3 loop is CASSLGGRGGADKQYF. The DNA of the CDR3 is TGTGCCAGCAGCTTAGGAGGTAGGGGGGGCGCAGATAAGCAGTATTTT.

This clonotype was seen repeatedly, ten times or more. This chain uses TRBV12-3 or TRBV12-4 with TRBJ2-1; tentatively, D is TRBD1 (6 bases). This CDR3 region has 15 residues. V shed 7 bases and J shed 0 bases, with 13 bases lying between them. This chain's CDR3 is CASKLGQSSYNEQFF. CDR3 coding DNA: TGTGCCAGCAAACTCGGACAGAGCTCCTACAATGAGCAGTTCTTC.